These T cell receptor beta chains were read from a single sample in a study of T cell responses to AZD1222 COVID-19 vaccine. This table comes from immunoSEQ multiplex PCR, and its TCRdb copy is limited to in-frame clones, with some not included. The data contain over 110,000 clones, 85% to 95% of them seen just once; the ten biggest clones take up around 2.7%. The sample consisted of peripheral blood, taken on day 0 of AZD1222 vaccination. The receptors originated from an adult in good health. Both conserved end residues are part of each CDR3. The order of the fields is J gene, D gene, clone size, V gene, CDR3 DNA, CDR3 protein. A D gene is named only where the DNA matches it firmly. Rows may omit the clone size; those that give it use once, few, many or a size class.

>TRBJ1-5|.|.|TRBV5-1
TGCGCCAGCAGCTTGTTCGGACTCGATAGCAATCAGCCCCAGCATTTT
CASSLFGLDSNQPQHF
>TRBJ2-2|.|.|TRBV5-1
TGCGCCAGCAGCTTTCGGCCACGGGGAAGCGGGGAGCTGTTTTTT
CASSFRPRGSGELFF
>TRBJ2-3|TRBD2|.|TRBV4-2
TGTGCCAGCAGCCCTGGACTAGCTTCAACGACAGATACGCAGTATTTT
CASSPGLASTTDTQYF
>TRBJ1-1|.|.|TRBV7-9
TGTGCCAGCAGCTTACAGGGCAAAAACGAAGCTTTCTTT
CASSLQGKNEAFF
>TRBJ2-3|TRBD2|once|TRBV24-1
TGTGCCACCAGTGATTGGAGCGGGGGCCGAGAAGATACGCAGTATTTT
CATSDWSGGREDTQYF
>TRBJ1-1|.|.|TRBV24-1
TGTGCCACCGAAAGTAGCACGTCCACTGAAGCTTTCTTT
CATESSTSTEAFF
>TRBJ1-2|.|.|TRBV11-2
TGTGCCAGCAGCTTAGCGGGACAAGCTGGTGCCTACACCTTC
CASSLAGQAGAYTF
>TRBJ1-3|.|.|TRBV28
TGTGCCAGCAGTTCAAGTTTGGGTGGGACTCTAAGAAGGTCTGGAAACACCATATATTTT
CASSSSLGGTLRRSGNTIYF
>TRBJ2-7|TRBD2|once|TRBV28
TGTGCCAGCAGCCCTTCCAGCGGGAGTACCGGCGAGCAGTACTTC
CASSPSSGSTGEQYF
>TRBJ2-7|TRBD1|few|TRBV4-1
TGCGCCAGCAGCCAACGGACAGGGGCTACCCTCACCTACGAGCAGTACTTC
CASSQRTGATLTYEQYF
>TRBJ2-3|.|once|TRBV27
TGTGCCAGCAGACCAGGGGCAACCTTTAGCACAGATACGCAGTATTTT
CASRPGATFSTDTQYF
>TRBJ2-6|.|.|TRBV4-3
TGCGCCAGCAGCCAAACCCGCTCTGGGGCCAACGTCCTGACTTTC
CASSQTRSGANVLTF
>TRBJ1-2|.|.|TRBV5-6
TGTGCCAGCAGCTTGATGGGGGGCGGCTACACCTTC
CASSLMGGGYTF
>TRBJ2-7|.|.|TRBV27
TGTGCCAGCAGTTTCTGGGCCAGGCCCACCTACGAGCAGTACTTC
CASSFWARPTYEQYF
>TRBJ2-1|TRBD2|.|TRBV5-4
TGTGCCAGCAGCTTGGATAGCGGGGGGTACAATGAGCAGTTCTTC
CASSLDSGGYNEQFF
>TRBJ1-1|.|.|TRBV5-5
TGTGCCAGCAGCTCAGATAACACTGAAGCTTTCTTT
CASSSDNTEAFF
>TRBJ2-1|.|.|TRBV6-5
TGTGCCAGCAGTTCCCGCAATGAGCAGTTCTTC
CASSSRNEQFF
>TRBJ1-5|.|.|TRBV19
TGTGCCAGTAGTGTCCTCGGAGGCGGGCGGACCAATCAGCCCCAGCATTTT
CASSVLGGGRTNQPQHF
>TRBJ2-2|.|.|TRBV7-8
TGTGCCAGCAGCTTAGTTCGGTTCGCGAACACCGGGGAGCTGTTTTTT
CASSLVRFANTGELFF
>TRBJ2-3|.|once|TRBV4-2
TGTGCCAGCAGCCAGGGAAACGTCGGGGGCACAGATACGCAGTATTTT
CASSQGNVGGTDTQYF
>TRBJ2-3|TRBD2|.|TRBV2
TGTGCCAGCAGGTCGGGAGGGGATACGCAGTATTTT
CASRSGGDTQYF
>TRBJ2-1|.|.|TRBV25-1
TGTGCCAGCTCGACCGGGGAGAACAATGAGCAGTTCTTC
CASSTGENNEQFF
>TRBJ2-7|.|.|TRBV29-1
TGCAGCGGAGGGGGTGCCCTCGGGGAGCAGTACTTC
CSGGGALGEQYF
>TRBJ2-2|TRBD2|few|TRBV11-2
TGTGCCAGCAGCTTCCCCCCCGCGGGAGATACCGGGGAGCTGTTTTTT
CASSFPPAGDTGELFF